This TCR beta chain was retrieved from a study of blood T cell repertoires in COVID-19. The CDR3 extends over 11 amino acids. Germline values: CDR1 LGHDT, CDR2 YNNKEL (reference sequence). The assay was immunoSEQ multiplex PCR, and TCRdb's table has in-frame clones only and misses some. The data show tens of thousands of clones, 88% seen once. This clone was observed a few times. The junction shows a germline mismatch at one end, possibly a read error. This clonotype was sampled from a woman older than 75 with active COVID-19. Input material: peripheral blood. This chain joins TRBV3-1 (or the pseudogene TRBV3-2) and TRBJ2-7; D gene unclear. Here the CDR3 reads CASSQGNRIGF. CDR3 DNA: TGTGCCAGCAGCCAAGGAAATCGTATCGGCTTC.